These 20 T cell receptor beta chains share one sample of origin, sequenced in a study of glioma-infiltrating T cells. The iRepertoire nested amplicon-rescue multiplex PCR amplified TCR alpha and beta CDR3s from RNA. From the multiplex PCR reads, TCRdb called clonotypes with MiXCR, one entry per CDR3 protein. Of more than 350,000 distinct CDR3 sequences detected, 41% appear once; the ten largest clones hold more than 10%. The specimen sequenced was glioma tissue, nonneoplastic brain tissue, or PBMCs (not recorded which). Every receptor here comes from a human donor with low-grade glioma or glioblastoma, undergoing nonglioma brain surgery, or in good health (not recorded which).

The chain has TRBV19 and TRBJ2-5, with D possibly matching TRBD1 (6 bases). The J call may be mistaken, given a closer DNA end match to TRBJ2-1. The germline V gene has CDR1 LNHDA and CDR2 SQIVND (reference sequence). The CDR3 has 13 amino acids. CDR3: CASSGRDNNEQFF. The CDR3, as DNA: TGTGCCAGTAGTGGCCGGGACAACAATGAGCAGTTCTTC.

The rearrangement joins TRBV11-2 to TRBJ2-5; 10 positions agree with TRBD1. CDR1 and CDR2 (germline): SGHAT, FQNNGV. The junction had 6 bases not matched to a gene; V was cut back by 4 bases and J by 4 bases. This CDR3 is 15 amino acids long. The DNA for the CDR3 is TGTGCCAGCAGCTCCCCCTGGACAGGGGGAGAGACCCAGTACTTC. It is translated as CASSSPWTGGETQYF.

The chain employs TRBV20-1 and TRBJ2-7; D is unresolved. The CDR3 spans 13 residues. The germline V gene has CDR1 DFQATT and CDR2 SNEGSKA (reference sequence). Trimming shortened V by 3 bases and J by 4 bases, and 13 bases separated the two germline ends. The CDR3 DNA sequence: TGCAGTGCTAGTGGTCCCGCAAGTTACGAGCAGTACTTC. It encodes CSASGPASYEQYF.

At least ten counts were recorded for this clonotype. V and J are TRBV28 and TRBJ2-7; weak D call: TRBD2 (8 bases). Trimming stripped 3 bases from V and 5 bases from J, with 14 bases between. The CDR3 extends over 14 amino acids. The V gene's germline CDR1 is MDHEN and CDR2 SYDVKM. The CDR3 region is CASSFGSGTDEQYF. The DNA of the CDR3 is TGTGCCAGCAGTTTTGGTAGCGGGACAGACGAGCAGTACTTC.

As for this clonotype: A much larger clone differs from this one at a single base, so this may be a read error. The rearrangement uses TRBV7-2 and TRBJ2-5, with TRBD2 matching over 7 bases. In germline, CDR1 is SGHTA, CDR2 FQGNSA. This CDR3 is built from 16 residues. This chain's CDR3 is CASSFNAGVVGETRYF. The CDR3 DNA reads as TGTGCCAGCAGCTTTAACGCGGGAGTGGTAGGGGAGACCCGGTACTTC.

This clonotype occurred many times. The chain carries TRBV20-1 and TRBJ2-3; TRBD2 aligns across 9 bases. The CDR3 runs 14 residues. CDR1 is DFQATT, CDR2 SNEGSKA, per germline (reference sequence). The V and J ends lost 5 bases and 6 bases, in that order; junction bases with no gene match: 9. Written as DNA, the CDR3 is TGCAGTGCTTCGGAGGCTAGCGGGACGGATACGCAGTATTTT. It yields the protein CSASEASGTDTQYF.

This sequence joins TRBV14 and TRBJ2-5; TRBD2 aligns across 10 bases. The germline V gene encodes CDR1 SGHDN and CDR2 FVKESK. Germline trimming cut 6 bases from V and 1 base from J; bases unmatched to any gene: 14. The CDR3 has 18 residues. CDR3 protein: CASSPGVAGGPLQETQYF. For the CDR3, the DNA is TGTGCCAGCAGTCCCGGGGTAGCGGGAGGCCCCCTCCAAGAGACCCAGTACTTC.

V gene TRBV28 combines with J gene TRBJ2-1; the D gene is possibly TRBD1 (6 bases). Trimming took off 5 bases at V and 7 bases at J, with 18 bases between the two ends. The CDR3 length is 15 residues. CDR1 and CDR2 from the germline V gene are MDHEN and SYDVKM. Here the CDR3 reads CASSPPTTGPNEQFF. CDR3 nucleotide sequence: TGTGCCAGCAGTCCACCGACTACAGGGCCTAATGAGCAGTTCTTC.

This clonotype has ten or more counts. As DNA, the CDR3 is TGTGCCAGCAGTTACTCGGAGGACAGTCCTAACTATGGCTACACCTTC. Translation: CASSYSEDSPNYGYTF. This chain uses TRBV6-2 or TRBV6-3 with TRBJ1-2, with TRBD1 as a possible D gene (6 bases). This CDR3 comprises 16 residues. Germline-derived CDR1 and CDR2 are MNHEY and SVGEGT. Trimming pared 0 bases from V and 0 bases from J, leaving 11 bases between.

As regards this clonotype: In this CDR3 the conserved last residue, phenylalanine or tryptophan, is missing, so a read error is likely. The V gene is TRBV20-1, the J gene TRBJ2-1; 9 bases fit TRBD2. The tail of the sequence fits TRBJ2-5 better, so the J call may be wrong. The CDR3 runs to 15 residues. Germline V gene lookup returns CDR1 DFQATT and CDR2 SNEGSKA (reference sequence). The CDR3 region has the DNA TGCAGTGCTAGAGATTTAATAGCGGGAGCTGAGACCCAGTACCTC. Its translation is CSARDLIAGAETQYL.

V is TRBV7-9 and J is TRBJ2-7, with D unresolved. CDR3 length equals 15 residues. The V gene lost 5 bases and the J gene lost 0 bases, with 14 bases spanning the gap. Germline V gene data show CDR1 as SEHNR and CDR2 as FQNEAQ (reference sequence). The DNA of the CDR3 is TGTGCCAGCAGCACTGGAACCTTGAGCTCCTACGAGCAGTACTTC. It translates to CASSTGTLSSYEQYF.

The table lists this clonotype with many counts. V and J are TRBV6-2 or TRBV6-3 and TRBJ2-7; D unresolved. Germline V gene sequence: CDR1 MNHEY, CDR2 SVGEGT. The CDR3 consists of 13 residues. The ends were cut back, 7 bases at V and 7 bases at J, with 17 bases in the middle. The CDR3 here is CASTRVEWREQYF. The CDR3 nucleotides read TGTGCCAGCACTCGGGTTGAGTGGAGAGAGCAGTACTTC.

This clonotype was seen a handful of times. J is TRBJ2-7 and V is TRBV27; TRBD1 agrees at 10 bases. The ends lost 5 bases at V and 1 base at J; junction bases unmatched: 5. Germline lookup yields CDR1 MNHEY and CDR2 SMNVEV (reference sequence). CDR3 size: 15 residues. The DNA for the CDR3 is TGTGCCAGCAGTACCCGGGACAGGGGTTCCTACGAGCAGTACTTC. Translating gives CASSTRDRGSYEQYF.

Comments on this clonotype: One base away lies a much larger clone, so this may be a sequencing read error. This chain connects TRBV28 to TRBJ1-5, with D possibly being TRBD1 (5 bases). Germline CDR1 MDHEN, CDR2 SYDVKM. This CDR3 comprises 15 residues. CDR3 loop: CASNPGTLSNQPKHF. CDR3 coding DNA: TGTGCCAGCAATCCAGGGACTCTTAGCAATCAGCCCAAGCATTTT.

This clonotype has ten or more counts. This rearrangement joins TRBV20-1 to TRBJ2-7, with D unclear. Germline V gene lookup returns CDR1 DFQATT and CDR2 SNEGSKA (reference sequence). The V end lost 4 bases, the J end lost 2 bases, and 12 bases lay between the germline ends. This CDR3 region has 13 residues. The chain's CDR3 is CSANDYTPYEQYF. In DNA form, the CDR3 reads TGCAGTGCTAATGATTACACCCCCTACGAGCAGTACTTC.

This clonotype came up a few times. The gene calls are TRBV3-1 and TRBJ2-7; 10 nucleotides agree with TRBD1. Per germline, CDR1 LGHDT and CDR2 YNNKEL (reference sequence). This CDR3 comprises 14 residues. Trimming removed 4 bases from V and 3 bases from J; junction bases left unmatched: 3. For the CDR3, the DNA is TGTGCCAGCAGCCGGGGACAGGGGCGCTACGAGCAGTACTTC. Its protein product is CASSRGQGRYEQYF.

The chain links TRBV5-4 to TRBJ2-3, with 7 bases aligning to TRBD2. This CDR3 has 16 residues. The J segment lost 0 bases and the V segment lost 2 bases, leaving 6 bases of the junction unmatched. From germline, CDR1 is SGHNT and CDR2 YYREEE (reference sequence). CDR3: CASSFPSGDSTDTQYF. The DNA for the CDR3 is TGTGCCAGCAGCTTTCCGAGCGGGGATAGCACAGATACGCAGTATTTT.

This chain uses TRBV6-2 or TRBV6-3 with TRBJ2-3; no clear D. The CDR3 length is 15 residues. CDR1 and CDR2 (germline): MNHEY, SVGEGT. The ends were cut back, 2 bases at V and 2 bases at J, with 11 bases in the middle. The CDR3 is CASSYLGLHTDTQYF. As DNA, the CDR3 is TGTGCCAGCAGTTACCTGGGCCTCCACACAGATACGCAGTATTTT.

Only a few counts were recorded for this clonotype. The J gene is TRBJ2-7, the V gene TRBV20-1, with D perhaps matching TRBD2 (5 bases). The germline gives CDR1 DFQATT, CDR2 SNEGSKA (reference sequence). The CDR3 is 15 amino acids. The germline V and J ends were trimmed by 3 bases and 4 bases, with 19 bases remaining between them. CDR3 loop: CSASRPTMGIYEQYF. As DNA, the CDR3 is TGCAGTGCTAGCAGGCCGACTATGGGAATTTACGAGCAGTACTTC.

This clonotype has a count of ten or more. The genes are TRBV28 and TRBJ2-5; possibly TRBD2 for D (6 bases). Germline V gives CDR1 MDHEN, CDR2 SYDVKM. The CDR3 is 14 residues long. V gave up 11 bases and J gave up 1 base, with 17 bases separating them. In DNA, the CDR3 is TGTGCCGGGAATAGCGGTACCATCCAAGAGACCCAGTACTTC. Protein: CAGNSGTIQETQYF.